This TCR beta chain originates from a study of regulatory T cells in long-lasting Graves disease (dated by TCRdb to the early 2020s). Concerning the study at large: To count as having persistent Graves' disease, a patient had to have received antithyroid drug treatment for over 5 years with TSH receptor autoantibodies remaining persistently positive. Persistent Graves' disease patients were compared with newly diagnosed Graves' disease patients by peripheral blood TCR sequencing and RNA sequencing. The study was registered as a clinical trial and conducted in China. A total of approximately 35 samples underwent TCR sequencing: some 13 from persistent and roughly 20 from newly diagnosed Graves' disease patients. On average, persistent Graves' disease patients in the clinical cohort had been on antithyroid drugs for about 10.3 years. Beyond this particular receptor, the publication reports: Lower TCR Shannon entropy and fewer highly expanded clones were observed in persistent Graves' disease patients than in newly diagnosed patients, which suggested clonal expansion. A larger number of public clonotypes was shared among persistent patients (about 2,700) than among newly diagnosed patients (about 990). Peripheral blood alone was examined, since thyroid tissue, which constituted the primary lesion, could not be accessed. Only the TCR beta chain was sequenced and analyzed. TRBV28, TRBJ1-2 and TRBJ2-5 were preferentially used in persistent disease, while TRBV20-1 and TRBJ2-1 were favored in newly diagnosed disease. As a limitation, the authors acknowledged that the small sample size may reduce accuracy.

Receptors were amplified or captured by multiplex PCR. Sequencing was carried out with an Illumina HiSeq 4000. iRepertoire HTBI primers and Arm-PCR amplification of CDR3 regions were used to construct TCR beta libraries. Gel purification was performed on PCR products prior to sequencing. For the original study's pipeline: Gene usage analysis of CDR3 amino acid clonotypes relied on the approximately 60 TRBV and 13 to 15 TRBJ segments identified across samples. COPE and FqMerger were used to merge the filtered high-quality paired reads into contigs. BLAST was used to align contigs to the IMGT TRBV, TRBD and TRBJ reference genes, and CDR3 was defined following IMGT. Any clonotype with a frequency above 0.1% was classified as a highly expanded clone. Shannon entropy served as the measure of repertoire diversity, while the Gini coefficient captured V-J evenness. A clonotype was considered public if more than one individual shared it. In TCRdb, the public reads were trimmed at Q25 with fastp and aligned with MiXCR, with productive beta chains retained. Identical CDR3 proteins give one entry, which carries the most common genes and DNA. The authors' filters were not applied to this entry. Present in this sample are 360,000 or so distinct CDR3 sequences, more than 20% of which were seen just once. The ten largest clonotypes hold less than 30% of the sample.

Interpreted using the paper, the time point label stands for: persistent/refractory GD, antithyroid drugs over 5 years with positive TRAb. For both TCR sequencing and RNA sequencing, RNA was extracted from PBMCs in TRIzol. The diagnosis of Graves' disease followed American Thyroid Association guidelines. Patients were recruited from an endocrinology department in Xi'an, China. From each patient, 8 to 10 milliliters of peripheral blood was collected into an EDTA anticoagulant tube. Ficoll Paque Plus density gradient separation was used to isolate PBMCs, and no further T cell sorting was performed. An Agilent 2100 Bioanalyzer and agarose gel were used to check RNA quality, while a NanoDrop 2000 measured RNA concentration. On this clonotype itself: Its antigen is currently not known. Base-call qualities are not available, and no considerably larger clone is one nucleotide away.

V gives up 4 bases and J gives up 0 bases, and the segment between their germline ends measures 16 bases. Measured from the cysteine to the phenylalanine, the CDR3 is 17 residues long. The kept DNA is CDR3 alone, 51 bases in frame from the first base. This chain joins TRBV12-3 or TRBV12-4 to TRBJ2-1; the D region may be TRBD1 or TRBD2, each matching 5 bases equally. Material: peripheral blood mononuclear cells (PBMCs), obtained when the disease was refractory, from a patient treated with antithyroid drugs. This TCR was recovered from a middle-aged woman with Graves disease. Donor details come from another sample of the same person, matched by shared clones. The CDR3 in this case is CASSSDPGLSSYNEQFF. The DNA sequence reads TGTGCCAGCAGTTCAGACCCGGGGCTCAGCTCCTACAATGAGCAGTTCTTC.